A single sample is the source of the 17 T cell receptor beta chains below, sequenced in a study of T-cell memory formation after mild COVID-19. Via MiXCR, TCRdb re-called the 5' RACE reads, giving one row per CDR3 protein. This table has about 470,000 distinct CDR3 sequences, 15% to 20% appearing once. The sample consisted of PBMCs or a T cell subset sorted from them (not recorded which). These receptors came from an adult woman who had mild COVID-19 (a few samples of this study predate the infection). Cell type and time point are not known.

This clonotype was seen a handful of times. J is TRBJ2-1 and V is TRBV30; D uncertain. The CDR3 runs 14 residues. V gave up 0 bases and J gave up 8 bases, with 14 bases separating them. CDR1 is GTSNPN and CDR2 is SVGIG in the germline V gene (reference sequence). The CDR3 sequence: CAWSVTGRLHEQFF. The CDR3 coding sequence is TGTGCCTGGAGTGTGACTGGCCGGCTTCATGAGCAGTTCTTC.

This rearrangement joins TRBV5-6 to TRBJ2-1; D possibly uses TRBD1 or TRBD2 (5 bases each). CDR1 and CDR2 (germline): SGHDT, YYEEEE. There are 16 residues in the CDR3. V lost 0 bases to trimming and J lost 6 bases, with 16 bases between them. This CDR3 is CASSLGGTLTGNEQFF. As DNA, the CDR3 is TGTGCCAGCAGCTTGGGGGGGACCCTAACGGGCAATGAGCAGTTCTTC.

Here the CDR3 reads CSASGRGSTDTQYF. The CDR3 DNA sequence: TGCAGTGCCAGCGGACGGGGCAGCACAGATACGCAGTATTTT. The genes are TRBV20-1 and TRBJ2-3, with D perhaps given as TRBD1 or TRBD2 (5 bases each). The length of the CDR3 is 14 residues. Germline CDR1 is DFQATT and CDR2 is SNEGSKA (reference sequence). V lost 6 bases to trimming and J lost 0 bases, with 13 bases between them.

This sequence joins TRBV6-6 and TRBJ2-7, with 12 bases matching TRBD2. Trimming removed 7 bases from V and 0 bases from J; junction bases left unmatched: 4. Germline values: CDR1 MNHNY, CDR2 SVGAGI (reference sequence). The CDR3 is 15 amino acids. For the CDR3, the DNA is TGTGCCAGCACCAAGACTAGCGGGAGCTCCTACGAGCAGTACTTC. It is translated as CASTKTSGSSYEQYF.

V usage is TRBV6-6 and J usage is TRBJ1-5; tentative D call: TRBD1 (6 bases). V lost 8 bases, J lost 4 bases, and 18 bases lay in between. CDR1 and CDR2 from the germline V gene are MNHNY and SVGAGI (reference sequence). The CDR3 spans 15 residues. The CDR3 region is CASVMSSQGNQPQHF. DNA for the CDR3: TGTGCCAGCGTGATGAGCTCTCAGGGGAATCAGCCCCAGCATTTT.

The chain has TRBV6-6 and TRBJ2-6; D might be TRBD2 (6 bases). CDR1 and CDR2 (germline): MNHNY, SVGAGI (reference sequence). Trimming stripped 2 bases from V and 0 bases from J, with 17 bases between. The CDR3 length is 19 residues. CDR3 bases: TGTGCCAGCAGTTACCCTTTGGTGGGACTGGACTCTGGGGCCAACGTCCTGACTTTC. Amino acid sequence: CASSYPLVGLDSGANVLTF.

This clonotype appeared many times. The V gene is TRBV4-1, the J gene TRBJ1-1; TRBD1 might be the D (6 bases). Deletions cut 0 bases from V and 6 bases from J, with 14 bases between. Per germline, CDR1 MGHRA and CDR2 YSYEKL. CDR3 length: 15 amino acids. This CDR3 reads CASSQDLVQGAEAFF. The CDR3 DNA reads TGCGCCAGCAGCCAAGATCTGGTACAGGGTGCTGAAGCTTTCTTT.

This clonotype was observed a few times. Here the CDR3 DNA reads TGTGCCAGCAGCTTCGGGGCTGAGGAGGAAAAACTGTTTTTT. Amino acid sequence: CASSFGAEEEKLFF. The chain combines TRBV7-9 with TRBJ1-4, with D possibly being TRBD1 (5 bases). This CDR3 contains 14 residues. Between the trimmed V and J ends, which lost 3 bases and 8 bases, there was a span of 13 bases. Germline V CDR1 and CDR2: SEHNR, FQNEAQ (reference sequence).

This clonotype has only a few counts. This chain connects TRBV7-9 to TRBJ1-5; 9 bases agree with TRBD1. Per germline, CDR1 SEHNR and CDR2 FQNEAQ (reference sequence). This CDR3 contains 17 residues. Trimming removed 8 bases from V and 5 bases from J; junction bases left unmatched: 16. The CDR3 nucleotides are TGTGCCAGCGGCGGGACAGGGTTTATGGGGTTTGATCAGCCCCAGCATTTT. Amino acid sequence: CASGGTGFMGFDQPQHF.

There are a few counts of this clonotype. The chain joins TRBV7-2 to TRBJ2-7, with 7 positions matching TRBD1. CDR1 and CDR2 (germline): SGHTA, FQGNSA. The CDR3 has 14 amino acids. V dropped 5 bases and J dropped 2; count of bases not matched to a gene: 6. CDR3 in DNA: TGTGCCAGCAGCGGACAGGTTGGGGCCTACGAGCAGTACTTC. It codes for CASSGQVGAYEQYF.

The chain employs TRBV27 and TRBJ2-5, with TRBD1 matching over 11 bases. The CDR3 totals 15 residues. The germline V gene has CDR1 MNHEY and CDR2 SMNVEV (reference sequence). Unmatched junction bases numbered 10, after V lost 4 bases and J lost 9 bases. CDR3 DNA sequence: TGTGCCAGCAGTTCCGGGGACAGGGGGAGTGGGGCCCAGTACTTC. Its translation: CASSSGDRGSGAQYF.

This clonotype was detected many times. CDR3: CASSSWNTGEAFF. CDR3 in DNA: TGTGCCAGTAGTAGCTGGAATACAGGGGAAGCTTTCTTT. The chain is built from TRBV19 and TRBJ1-1, with D perhaps matching TRBD1 (6 bases). This CDR3 spans 13 amino acids. CDR1 is LNHDA, CDR2 SQIVND, per germline (reference sequence). V lost 4 bases and J 8 bases, leaving 14 bases between the germline ends.

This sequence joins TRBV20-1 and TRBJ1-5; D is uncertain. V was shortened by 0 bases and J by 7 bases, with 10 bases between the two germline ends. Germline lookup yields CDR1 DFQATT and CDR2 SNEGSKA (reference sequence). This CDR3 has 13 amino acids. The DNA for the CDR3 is TGCAGTGCTAGAGATCCCGGCAGGCAGCCCCAGCATTTT. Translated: CSARDPGRQPQHF.

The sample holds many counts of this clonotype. CDR3 nucleotides: TGTGCCTGGAGTCATGGGATTGAAGCTTTCTTT. Translated: CAWSHGIEAFF. The chain uses TRBV30 and TRBJ1-1; no clear D. CDR3 length: 11 amino acids. Trimming removed 2 bases at V and 7 bases at J, with 8 bases between. Germline values: CDR1 GTSNPN, CDR2 SVGIG (reference sequence).

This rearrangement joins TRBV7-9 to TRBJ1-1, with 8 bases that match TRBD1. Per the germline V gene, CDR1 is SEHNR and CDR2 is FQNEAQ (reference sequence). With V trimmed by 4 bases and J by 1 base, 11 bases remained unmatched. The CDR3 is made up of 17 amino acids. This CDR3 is CASSSTDRGLRNTEAFF. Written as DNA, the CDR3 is TGTGCCAGCAGCTCTACCGACAGGGGACTTAGGAACACTGAAGCTTTCTTT.

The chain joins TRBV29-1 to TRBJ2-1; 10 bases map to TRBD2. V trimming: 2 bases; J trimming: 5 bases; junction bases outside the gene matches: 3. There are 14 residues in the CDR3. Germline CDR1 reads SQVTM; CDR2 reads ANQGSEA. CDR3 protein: CSVELAGDHNEQFF. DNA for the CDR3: TGCAGCGTTGAACTAGCGGGGGACCACAATGAGCAGTTCTTC.

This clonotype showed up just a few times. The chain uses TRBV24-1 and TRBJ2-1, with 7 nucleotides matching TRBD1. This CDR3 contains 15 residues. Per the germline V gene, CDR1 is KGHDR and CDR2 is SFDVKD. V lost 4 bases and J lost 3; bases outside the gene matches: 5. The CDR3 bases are TGTGCCACCAGTGAACTCAGGGGGATCTACAATGAGCAGTTCTTC. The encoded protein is CATSELRGIYNEQFF.